One and the same sample provided the 14 T cell receptor beta chains below, sequenced in a study of radiation and T cells in renal cell carcinoma. TCRdb's table, derived via immunoSEQ multiplex PCR, lists solely in-frame clones and lacks some. Among about 59,000 clones listed, over 70% were seen once. As to time point: baseline pretreatment blood. Treatment described: 15 Gy SBRT to primary tumor, nephrectomy 4 weeks later. The material was blood, obtained from a patient whose treatment included radiotherapy and nephrectomy. The receptors stem from a man aged 60-69 years with renal cell carcinoma.

The V gene is TRBV7-2, the J gene TRBJ1-2; D unclear. Germline lookup yields CDR1 SGHTA and CDR2 FQGNSA. This CDR3 spans 14 amino acids. V lost 3 bases, J lost 4 bases, and 12 bases lay in between. The CDR3 coding sequence is TGTGCCAGCAGCTTGTATGGATCTCCCTATGGCTACACCTTC. Translating it yields CASSLYGSPYGYTF.

This clone has ten or more counts. J is TRBJ2-7 and V is TRBV15; D tentatively reads TRBD1 or TRBD2 (5 bases each). V was cut by 0 bases and J by 5 bases, with 8 bases left in between. Germline values: CDR1 LNHNV, CDR2 YYDKDF (reference sequence). The CDR3 covers 13 residues. The CDR3 region is CATSRDQGDEQYV. The CDR3 DNA sequence: TGTGCCACCAGCAGAGATCAGGGAGACGAGCAGTACGTC.

This clone was observed a single time. The chain links TRBV30 to TRBJ1-5; the D is unclear. Germline V lookup: CDR1 GTSNPN, CDR2 SVGIG (reference sequence). V lost 0 bases and J lost 3, with 12 bases in between. The CDR3 length is 15 residues. The CDR3 DNA is TGTGCCTGGAGTGTTAGAGGCGAATCCAATCAGCCCCAGCATTTT. As protein: CAWSVRGESNQPQHF.

This chain connects TRBV11-3 to TRBJ1-1; possible D gene TRBD1, 5 bases. The germline V gene encodes CDR1 SGHNT and CDR2 YENEEA. V dropped 1 base and J dropped 12 bases, with 15 bases sitting between them. This CDR3 has 13 amino acids. The CDR3, as DNA: TGTGCCAGCAGCTTAGTACGGGGGGATCGTCCTTTCTTT. Translation: CASSLVRGDRPFF.

This clone was seen more than once but under ten times. V usage is TRBV10-3 and J usage is TRBJ2-7; D is possibly TRBD1 (6 bases). This CDR3 is built from 15 residues. Deletions cut 6 bases from V and 7 bases from J, with 22 bases between. CDR1 ENHRY and CDR2 SYGVKD come from the germline V gene. The CDR3 spells CAISSDSPRGREQYF. The CDR3 nucleotides are TGTGCCATCAGCTCGGACTCCCCGAGGGGGAGAGAGCAGTACTTC.

The rearrangement joins TRBV5-1 to TRBJ1-1, with a tentative D call TRBD1 (5 bases). Germline V gene sequence: CDR1 SGHRS, CDR2 YFSETQ. The CDR3 totals 14 residues. The ends were cut back, 0 bases at V and 3 bases at J, with 9 bases in the middle. The CDR3 DNA is TGCGCCAGCAGCTTGGCCGGGGGGGACACTGAAGCTTTCTTT. Translating gives CASSLAGGDTEAFF. Looking up the rest from reference TRBV5-1 and TRBJ1-1 gives the full variable domain: KAGVTQTPRYLIKTRGQQVTLSCSPISGHRSVSWYQQTPGQGLQFLFEYFSETQRNKGNFPGRFSGRQFSNSRSEMNVSTLELGDSALYLCASSLAGGDTEAFFGQGTRLTVV.

This clone was picked up a small number of times. This chain connects TRBV29-1 to TRBJ1-1, with unresolved D. Germline CDR1 is SQVTM and CDR2 is ANQGSEA. The CDR3 consists of 11 residues. The CDR3 DNA sequence: TGCAGTGGATGGGAGAACACTGAAGCTTTCTTT. Amino acid sequence: CSGWENTEAFF.

The chain links TRBV5-1 to TRBJ2-3; 7 bases match TRBD2. Germline trimming cut 0 bases from V and 1 base from J; bases unmatched to any gene: 2. CDR3 length: 15 residues. Germline V gene sequence: CDR1 SGHRS, CDR2 YFSETQ. CDR3 in amino acids: CASSLEGRGTDTQYF. The CDR3 nucleotides are TGCGCCAGCAGCTTGGAGGGGAGGGGCACAGATACGCAGTATTTT. Using reference TRBV5-1 and TRBJ2-3 for the parts outside the CDR3, the full variable domain is KAGVTQTPRYLIKTRGQQVTLSCSPISGHRSVSWYQQTPGQGLQFLFEYFSETQRNKGNFPGRFSGRQFSNSRSEMNVSTLELGDSALYLCASSLEGRGTDTQYFGPGTRLTVL.

This sequence joins TRBV7-3 and TRBJ2-3; D is undetermined. The germline V gene encodes CDR1 SGHTA and CDR2 FQGTGA. The V end lost 0 bases, the J end lost 6 bases, and 7 bases lay between the germline ends. CDR3 length: 13 amino acids. CDR3 amino acids: CASSLTIMDTQYF. DNA of the CDR3: TGTGCCAGCAGCTTAACGATAATGGATACGCAGTATTTT.

The J gene is TRBJ1-2, the V gene TRBV6-1; the D is unclear. The CDR3 is 15 amino acids. V dropped 1 base and J dropped 7 bases, with 16 bases sitting between them. From germline, CDR1 is MNHNS and CDR2 SASEGT. CDR3 loop: CASSEGHQMRRGYTF. Written as DNA, the CDR3 is TGTGCCAGCAGTGAAGGACATCAGATGCGGCGTGGCTACACCTTC.

The CDR3 loop is CASSPSRGGYNEQFF. The CDR3 coding sequence is TGTGCCAGCAGCCCGAGTAGAGGGGGCTACAATGAGCAGTTCTTC. V is TRBV7-7 and J is TRBJ2-1, with D perhaps matching TRBD1 (6 bases). V lost 5 bases and J lost 3, with 14 bases in between. The CDR3 runs 15 residues. The germline gives CDR1 SSHAT, CDR2 FNYEAQ (reference sequence).

The sample holds a few counts of this clone. V is TRBV15 and J is TRBJ1-2; the D gene is possibly TRBD1 (6 bases). In germline, CDR1 is LNHNV, CDR2 YYDKDF (reference sequence). The V end lost 1 base, the J end lost 7 bases, and 13 bases lay between the germline ends. This CDR3 comprises 14 residues. The CDR3, as DNA: TGTGCCACCAGCAGAGCCTCCCGACAGGTTGGCTACACCTTC. It is translated as CATSRASRQVGYTF.

This chain links TRBV9 with TRBJ2-5; D gene uncertain. Trimming cost V 7 bases and J 4 bases, with 17 bases left between them. The CDR3 contains 14 residues. Germline assignment: CDR1 SGDLS and CDR2 YYNGEE. The CDR3 coding sequence is TGTGCCAGCGGCCCGACCGCATTGGGAGAGACCCAGTACTTC. Translating gives CASGPTALGETQYF. The full variable domain, with the rest looked up from reference TRBV9 and TRBJ2-5, is DSGVTQTPKHLITATGQRVTLRCSPRSGDLSVYWYQQSLDQGLQFLIQYYNGEERAKGNILERFSAQQFPDLHSELNLSSLELGDSALYFCASGPTALGETQYFGPGTRLLVL.

V is TRBV30 and J is TRBJ1-2; 8 bases are shared with TRBD1. V shed 3 bases and J 6 bases; nucleotides not matched to a gene: 6. CDR1 is GTSNPN and CDR2 is SVGIG in the germline V gene (reference sequence). The CDR3 spans 13 residues. This chain's CDR3 is CAWRAQGADGYTF. In DNA, the CDR3 is TGTGCCTGGAGGGCGCAGGGGGCGGATGGCTACACCTTC.